This TCR beta chain came from a study of read filtering for tumor transcriptome and immune sequencing. For the study at large: By R-ISS, stages I, II and III held approximately 8, 16 and 7 patients.

After removal of 4 bases from V and 8 bases from J, the junction contained 2 bases not matched to a gene. This CDR3 comprises 12 residues. From germline, CDR1 is LNHDA and CDR2 SQIVND (reference sequence). Study outcomes and limitations: Even smaller IR-seq throughput identified most shared clonotypes. Around 85% of IR-seq clonotypes had one read, totaling about 4% of reads; RNA-seq: approximately 75% and 45%.

Bone marrow was sampled from every patient at the time of active disease. This clonotype showed up many times. What it binds is unknown. The library was built from 400 to 500 ng RNA with molecular barcoded adaptors for alpha/delta and beta/gamma chains. TCRdb used MiXCR to reprocess the reads, holding one entry per CDR3 protein. This sample has tens of thousands of distinct CDR3 sequences, with approximately 14% found just once. The sequenced sample consisted of a population of CD138-negative cells sorted from bone marrow. This receptor was identified in a donor at least 40 years old with multiple myeloma. The rearrangement joins TRBV19 to TRBJ2-1; 7 positions agree with TRBD2. The CDR3 loop is CASSSGSYEQFF. The CDR3 bases are TGTGCCAGTAGTAGCGGGAGCTATGAGCAGTTCTTC.